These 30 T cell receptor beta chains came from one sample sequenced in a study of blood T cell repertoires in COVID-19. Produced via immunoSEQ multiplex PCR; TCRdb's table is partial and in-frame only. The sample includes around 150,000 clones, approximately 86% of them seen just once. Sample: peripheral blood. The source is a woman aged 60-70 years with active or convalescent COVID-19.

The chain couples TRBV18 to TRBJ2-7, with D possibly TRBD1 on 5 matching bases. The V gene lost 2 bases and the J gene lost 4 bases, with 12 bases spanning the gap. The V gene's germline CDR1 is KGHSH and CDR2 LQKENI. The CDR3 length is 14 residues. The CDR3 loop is CASSPGAVGYEQYF. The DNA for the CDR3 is TGTGCCAGCTCACCAGGGGCCGTTGGGTACGAGCAGTACTTC.

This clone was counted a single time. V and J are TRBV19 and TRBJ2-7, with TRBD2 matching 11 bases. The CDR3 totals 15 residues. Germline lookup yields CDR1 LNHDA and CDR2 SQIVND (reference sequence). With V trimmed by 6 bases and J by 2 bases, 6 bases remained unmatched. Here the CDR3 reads CASRAGTSGTYEQYF. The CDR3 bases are TGTGCCAGTAGGGCCGGGACTAGCGGAACCTACGAGCAGTACTTC.

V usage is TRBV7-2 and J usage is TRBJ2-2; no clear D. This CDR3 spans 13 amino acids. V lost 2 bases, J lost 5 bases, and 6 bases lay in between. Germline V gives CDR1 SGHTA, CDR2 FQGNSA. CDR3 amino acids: CASSLPQTGELFF. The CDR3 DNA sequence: TGTGCCAGCAGCTTACCCCAGACCGGGGAGCTGTTTTTT.

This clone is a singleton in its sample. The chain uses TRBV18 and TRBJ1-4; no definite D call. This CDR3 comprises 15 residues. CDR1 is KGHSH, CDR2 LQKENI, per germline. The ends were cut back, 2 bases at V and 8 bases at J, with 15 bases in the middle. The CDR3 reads CASSPSVGSGEKLFF. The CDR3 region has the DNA TGTGCCAGCTCACCATCGGTGGGGTCGGGGGAAAAACTGTTTTTT. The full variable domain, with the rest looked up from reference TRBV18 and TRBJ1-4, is NAGVMQNPRHLVRRRGQEARLRCSPMKGHSHVYWYRQLPEEGLKFMVYLQKENIIDESGMPKERFSAEFPKEGPSILRIQQVVRGDSAAYFCASSPSVGSGEKLFFGSGTQLSVL.

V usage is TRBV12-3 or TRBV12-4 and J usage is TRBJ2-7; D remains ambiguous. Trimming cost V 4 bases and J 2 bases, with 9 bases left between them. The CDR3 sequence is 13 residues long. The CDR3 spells CASSSRWAYEQYF. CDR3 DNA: TGTGCCAGCAGTTCCAGGTGGGCCTACGAGCAGTACTTC.

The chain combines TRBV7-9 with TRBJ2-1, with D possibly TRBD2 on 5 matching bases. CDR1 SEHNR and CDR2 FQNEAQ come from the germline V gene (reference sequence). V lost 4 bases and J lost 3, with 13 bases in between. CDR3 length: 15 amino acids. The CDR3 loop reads CASSSGLIYYNEQFF. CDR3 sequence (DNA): TGTGCCAGCAGCTCCGGACTGATTTACTACAATGAGCAGTTCTTC.

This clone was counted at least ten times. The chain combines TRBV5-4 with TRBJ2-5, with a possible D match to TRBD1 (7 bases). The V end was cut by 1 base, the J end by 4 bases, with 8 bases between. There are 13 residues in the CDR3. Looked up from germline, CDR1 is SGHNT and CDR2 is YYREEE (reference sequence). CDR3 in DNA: TGTGCCAGCAGCTTGCAGGGGGGAGAGACCCAGTACTTC. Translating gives CASSLQGGETQYF.

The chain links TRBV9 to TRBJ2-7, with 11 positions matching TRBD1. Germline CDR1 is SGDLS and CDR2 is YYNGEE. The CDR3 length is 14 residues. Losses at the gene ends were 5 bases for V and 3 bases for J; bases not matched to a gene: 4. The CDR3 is CASRAGTGGYEQYF. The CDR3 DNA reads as TGTGCCAGCAGGGCCGGGACAGGGGGCTACGAGCAGTACTTC.

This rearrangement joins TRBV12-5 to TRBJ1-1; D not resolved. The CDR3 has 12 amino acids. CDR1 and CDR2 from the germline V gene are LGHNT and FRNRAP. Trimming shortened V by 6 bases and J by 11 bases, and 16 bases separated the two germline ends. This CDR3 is CASGRESSGAFF. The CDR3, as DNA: TGTGCTAGTGGGAGGGAGTCCAGCGGCGCTTTCTTT. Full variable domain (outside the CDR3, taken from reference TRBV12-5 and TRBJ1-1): DARVTQTPRHKVTEMGQEVTMRCQPILGHNTVFWYRQTMMQGLELLAYFRNRAPLDDSGMPKDRFSAEMPDATLATLKIQPSEPRDSAVYFCASGRESSGAFFGQGTRLTVV.

The CDR3: CASSPAESSYEQYF. CDR3 in DNA: TGTGCCAGCTCACCTGCGGAGAGCTCCTACGAGCAGTACTTC. This chain connects TRBV18 to TRBJ2-7, with unresolved D. The germline V gene encodes CDR1 KGHSH and CDR2 LQKENI. CDR3 length equals 14 residues. The V and J ends lost 3 bases and 0 bases respectively, with 9 bases between them.

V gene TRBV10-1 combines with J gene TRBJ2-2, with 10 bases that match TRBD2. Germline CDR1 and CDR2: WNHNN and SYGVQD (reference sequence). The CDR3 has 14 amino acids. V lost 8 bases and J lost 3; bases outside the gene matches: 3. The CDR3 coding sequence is TGCGCCAGCTCGAGCGGGGGGGACACCGGGGAGCTGTTTTTT. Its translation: CASSSGGDTGELFF.

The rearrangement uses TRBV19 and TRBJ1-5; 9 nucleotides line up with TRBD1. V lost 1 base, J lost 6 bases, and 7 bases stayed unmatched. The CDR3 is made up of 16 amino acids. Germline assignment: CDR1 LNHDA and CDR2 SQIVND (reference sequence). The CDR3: CASSIVRGQGGQPQHF. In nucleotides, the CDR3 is TGTGCCAGTAGTATAGTGCGGGGACAGGGAGGTCAGCCCCAGCATTTT.

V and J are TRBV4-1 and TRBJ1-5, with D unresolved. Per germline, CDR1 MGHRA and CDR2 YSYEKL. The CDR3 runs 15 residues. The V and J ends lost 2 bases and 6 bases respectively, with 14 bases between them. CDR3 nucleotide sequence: TGCGCCAGCAGCCAATCCCCTTCCGCGGGTCAGCCCCAGCATTTT. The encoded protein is CASSQSPSAGQPQHF.

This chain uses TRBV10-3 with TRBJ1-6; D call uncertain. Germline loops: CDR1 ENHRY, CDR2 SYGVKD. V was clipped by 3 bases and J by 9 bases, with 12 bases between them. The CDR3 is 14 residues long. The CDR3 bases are TGTGCCATCAGTGAATCGGTCAAATTTTCACCCCTCCACTTT. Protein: CAISESVKFSPLHF.

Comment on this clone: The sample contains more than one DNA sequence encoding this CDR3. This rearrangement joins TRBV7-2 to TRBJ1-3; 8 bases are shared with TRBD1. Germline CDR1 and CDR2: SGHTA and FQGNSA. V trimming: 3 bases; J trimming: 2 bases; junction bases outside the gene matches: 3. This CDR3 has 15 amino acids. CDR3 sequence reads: CASSFWTGTGNTIYF. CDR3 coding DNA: TGTGCCAGCAGCTTTTGGACAGGGACTGGAAACACCATATATTTT. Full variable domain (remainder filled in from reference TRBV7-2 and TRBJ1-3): GAGVSQSPSNKVTEKGKDVELRCDPISGHTALYWYRQSLGQGLEFLIYFQGNSAPDKSGLPSDRFSAERTGGSVSTLTIQRTQQEDSAVYLCASSFWTGTGNTIYFGEGSWLTVV.

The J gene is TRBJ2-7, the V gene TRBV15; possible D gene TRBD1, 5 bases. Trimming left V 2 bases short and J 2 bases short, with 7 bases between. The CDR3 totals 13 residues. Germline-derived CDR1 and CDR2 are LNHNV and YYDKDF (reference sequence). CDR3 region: CATSRQGAYEQYF. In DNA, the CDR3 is TGTGCCACCAGCAGACAGGGCGCCTACGAGCAGTACTTC.

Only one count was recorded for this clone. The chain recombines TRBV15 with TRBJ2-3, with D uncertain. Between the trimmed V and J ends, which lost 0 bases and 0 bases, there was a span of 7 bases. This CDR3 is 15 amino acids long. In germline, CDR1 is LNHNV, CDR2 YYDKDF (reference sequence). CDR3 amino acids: CATSRDPTSTDTQYF. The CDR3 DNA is TGTGCCACCAGCAGAGATCCCACAAGCACAGATACGCAGTATTTT.

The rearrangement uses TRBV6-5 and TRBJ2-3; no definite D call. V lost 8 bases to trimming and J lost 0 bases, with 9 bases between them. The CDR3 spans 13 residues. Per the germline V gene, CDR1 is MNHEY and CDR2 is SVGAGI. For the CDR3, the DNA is TGTGCCAGCCTAATTCACAGCACAGATACGCAGTATTTT. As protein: CASLIHSTDTQYF.

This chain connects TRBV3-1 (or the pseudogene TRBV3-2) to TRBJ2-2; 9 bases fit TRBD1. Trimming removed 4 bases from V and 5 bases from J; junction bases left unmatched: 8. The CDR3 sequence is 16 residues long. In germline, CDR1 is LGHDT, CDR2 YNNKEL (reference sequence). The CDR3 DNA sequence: TGTGCCAGCAGCCCAACAGGGGGCCTGTTAACCGGGGAGCTGTTTTTT. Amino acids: CASSPTGGLLTGELFF.

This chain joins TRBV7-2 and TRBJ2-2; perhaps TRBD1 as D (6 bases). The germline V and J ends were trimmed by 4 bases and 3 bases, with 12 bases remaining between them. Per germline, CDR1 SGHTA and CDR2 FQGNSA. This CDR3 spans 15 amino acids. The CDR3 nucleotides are TGTGCCAGCAGCTCTGGCGGACAGTACACCGGGGAGCTGTTTTTT. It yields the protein CASSSGGQYTGELFF.

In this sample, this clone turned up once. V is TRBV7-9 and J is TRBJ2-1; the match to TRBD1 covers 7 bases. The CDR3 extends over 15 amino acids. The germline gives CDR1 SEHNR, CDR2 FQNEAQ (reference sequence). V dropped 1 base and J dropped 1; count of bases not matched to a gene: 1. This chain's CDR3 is CASSLGQGSYNEQFF. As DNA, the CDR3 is TGTGCCAGCAGCTTAGGACAGGGTTCCTACAATGAGCAGTTCTTC.

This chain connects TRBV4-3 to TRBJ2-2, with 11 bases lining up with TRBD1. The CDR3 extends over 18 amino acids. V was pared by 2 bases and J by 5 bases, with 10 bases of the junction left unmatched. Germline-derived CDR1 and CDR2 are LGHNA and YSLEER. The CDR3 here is CASSQKNLGQGATGELFF. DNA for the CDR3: TGCGCCAGCAGCCAAAAAAACCTCGGACAGGGGGCGACCGGGGAGCTGTTTTTT.

The CDR3 is CASSQGGGGWSNQPQHF. CDR3 coding DNA: TGTGCCAGCAGCCAAGGGGGCGGGGGCTGGAGCAATCAGCCCCAGCATTTT. J is TRBJ1-5 and V is TRBV3-1 (or the pseudogene TRBV3-2), with D perhaps TRBD1 (6 bases). The CDR3 loop spans 17 amino acids. Germline assignment: CDR1 LGHDT and CDR2 YNNKEL (reference sequence). With 1 base removed from V and 1 base from J, the gap between germline ends came to 14 bases.

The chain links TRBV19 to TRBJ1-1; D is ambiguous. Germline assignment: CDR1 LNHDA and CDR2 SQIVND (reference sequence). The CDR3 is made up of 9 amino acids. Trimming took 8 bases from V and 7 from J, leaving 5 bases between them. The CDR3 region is CASGGEAFF. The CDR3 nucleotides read TGTGCCAGTGGCGGTGAAGCTTTCTTT.

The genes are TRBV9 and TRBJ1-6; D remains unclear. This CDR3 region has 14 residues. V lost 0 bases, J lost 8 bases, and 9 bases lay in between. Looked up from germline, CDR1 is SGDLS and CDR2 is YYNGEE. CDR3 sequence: CASSVETVDSPLHF. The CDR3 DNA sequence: TGTGCCAGCAGCGTAGAAACAGTAGATTCACCCCTCCACTTT.

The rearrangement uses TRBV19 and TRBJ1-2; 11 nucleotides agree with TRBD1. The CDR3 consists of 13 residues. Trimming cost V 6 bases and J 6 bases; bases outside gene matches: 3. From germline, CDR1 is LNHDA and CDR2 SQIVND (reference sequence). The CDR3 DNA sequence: TGTGCCAGTAGACGGGGACAGGGGGATGGCTACACCTTC. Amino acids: CASRRGQGDGYTF.

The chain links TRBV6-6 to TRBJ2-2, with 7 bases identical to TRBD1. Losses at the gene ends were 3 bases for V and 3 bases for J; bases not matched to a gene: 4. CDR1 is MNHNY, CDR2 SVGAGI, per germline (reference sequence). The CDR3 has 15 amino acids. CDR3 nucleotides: TGTGCCAGCAGTTATCGAGGGGGCGACACCGGGGAGCTGTTTTTT. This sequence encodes CASSYRGGDTGELFF.

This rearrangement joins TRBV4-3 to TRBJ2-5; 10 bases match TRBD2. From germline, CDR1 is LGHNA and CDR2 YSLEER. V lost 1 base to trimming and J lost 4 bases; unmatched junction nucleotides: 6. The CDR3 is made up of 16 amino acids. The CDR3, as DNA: TGCGCCAGCAGCCAAGGGGTAGCGGGGGGCTTAGAGACCCAGTACTTC. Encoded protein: CASSQGVAGGLETQYF.

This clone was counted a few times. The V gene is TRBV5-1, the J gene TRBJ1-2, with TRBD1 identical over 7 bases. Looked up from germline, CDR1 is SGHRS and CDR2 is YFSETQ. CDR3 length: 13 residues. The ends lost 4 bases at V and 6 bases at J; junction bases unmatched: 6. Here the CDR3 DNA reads TGCGCCAGCAGCCTTAGACAGGGTGATGGCTACACCTTC. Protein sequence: CASSLRQGDGYTF.

The CDR3 DNA follows: TGCAGTGCTAGTAGCCAAACTGGAAACACCATATATTTT. This encodes CSASSQTGNTIYF. The chain uses TRBV20-1 and TRBJ1-3; D gene unclear. Trimming pared 3 bases from V and 2 bases from J, leaving 8 bases between. CDR1 is DFQATT, CDR2 SNEGSKA, per germline (reference sequence). This CDR3 region has 13 residues.